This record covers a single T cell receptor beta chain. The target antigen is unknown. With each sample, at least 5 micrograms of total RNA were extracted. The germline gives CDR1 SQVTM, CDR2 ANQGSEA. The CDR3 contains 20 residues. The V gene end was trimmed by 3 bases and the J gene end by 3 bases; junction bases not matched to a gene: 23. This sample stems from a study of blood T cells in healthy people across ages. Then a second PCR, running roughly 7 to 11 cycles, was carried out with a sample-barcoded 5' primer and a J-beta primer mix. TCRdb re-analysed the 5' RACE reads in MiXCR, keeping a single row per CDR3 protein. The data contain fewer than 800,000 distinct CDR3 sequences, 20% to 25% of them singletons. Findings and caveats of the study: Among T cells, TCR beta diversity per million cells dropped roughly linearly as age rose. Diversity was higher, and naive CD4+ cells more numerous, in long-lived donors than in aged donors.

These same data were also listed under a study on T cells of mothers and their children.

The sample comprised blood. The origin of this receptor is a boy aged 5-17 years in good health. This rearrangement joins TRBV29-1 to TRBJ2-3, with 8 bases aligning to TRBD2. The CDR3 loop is CSVDGGEVSGEDFSTDTQYF. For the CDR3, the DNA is TGCAGCGTTGATGGAGGTGAAGTTAGCGGGGAGGATTTTTCTACAGATACGCAGTATTTT.